A selection of T cell receptor beta chains follows, all from one sample in a study of T-cell reconstitution after alpha-beta-depleted transplantation in children. TCRdb reprocessed the PCR reads with MiXCR, giving one entry per CDR3 protein. The data contain around 490,000 distinct CDR3 sequences, about an eighth of them singletons. Sample: PBMCs, mostly from graft donor cells, taken 180 days after TCRalphabeta/CD19-depleted stem cell transplant. Receptors originate from a female patient aged 2 to 10 who had a stem cell transplant for aplastic anemia, so the T cells may come from the graft donor. Each CDR3 is given with its conserved first and last residue. The D gene is left open where the match is weak. Clone size appears in some rows only: once, few, many, or a class for an expanded clone.

TRBD1	TRBV7-9	.	TRBJ2-1	CASSTRDRDSYNEQFF	TGTGCCAGCAGCACTAGGGACAGGGATTCCTACAATGAGCAGTTCTTC
.	TRBV20-1	few	TRBJ2-1	CSASGPADNEQFF	TGCAGTGCTAGTGGGCCTGCCGACAATGAGCAGTTCTTC
.	TRBV28	few	TRBJ1-1	CASSPRRTEAFF	TGTGCCAGCAGTCCCCGGCGCACTGAAGCTTTCTTT
.	TRBV28	.	TRBJ1-2	CASSLGYYGYTF	TGTGCCAGCAGTTTGGGGTACTATGGCTACACCTTC
TRBD2	TRBV20-1	.	TRBJ2-6	CSAFLAGEEGANVLTF	TGCAGTGCTTTTCTAGCGGGGGAGGAGGGGGCCAACGTCCTGACTTTC
.	TRBV7-7	many	TRBJ2-2	CASSSGTGANTGELFF	TGTGCCAGCAGCAGCGGGACAGGAGCGAACACCGGGGAGCTGTTTTTT
.	TRBV7-8	.	TRBJ2-1	CASSPQPRAAEQFF	TGTGCCAGCAGCCCACAACCAAGGGCAGCTGAGCAGTTCTTC
TRBD2	TRBV12-3/TRBV12-4	.	TRBJ2-3	CASSRNREATDTQYF	TGTGCCAGCAGTCGTAACCGGGAGGCCACAGATACGCAGTATTTT
.	TRBV27	.	TRBJ1-1	CASSSRHQGEAFF	TGTGCCAGCAGTTCGAGACACCAGGGTGAAGCTTTCTTT
TRBD2	TRBV12-3/TRBV12-4	few	TRBJ2-3	CASPYPRGGTDTQYF	TGTGCCAGTCCTTACCCTCGGGGGGGCACAGATACGCAGTATTTT
TRBD2	TRBV4-2	.	TRBJ2-4	CASSQDPSGPRLLAKNIQYF	TGTGCCAGCAGCCAAGATCCTAGCGGGCCCAGATTACTAGCCAAAAACATTCAGTACTTC
.	TRBV7-9	few	TRBJ2-7	CASSLSYRYEQYF	TGTGCCAGCAGCTTATCGTACAGATACGAGCAGTACTTC
TRBD1	TRBV14	few	TRBJ1-2	CASSKDPGGTDSNYGYTF	TGTGCCAGCAGCAAAGATCCGGGTGGGACAGATTCTAACTATGGCTACACCTTC
.	TRBV20-1	.	TRBJ2-1	CSAGSRNEQFF	TGCAGTGCTGGATCGAGGAATGAGCAGTTCTTC
TRBD2	TRBV28	.	TRBJ2-4	CASSKTSGALAKNRQYF	TGTGCCAGCAGTAAAACTAGCGGGGCCTTAGCCAAAAACAGGCAGTACTTC
.	TRBV15	.	TRBJ1-5	CATSRDGYLSNQPQHF	TGTGCCACCAGCAGAGACGGGTACTTGAGCAATCAGCCCCAGCATTTT
.	TRBV20-1	.	TRBJ2-7	CSASRRGLEQYF	TGCAGTGCTAGCAGGCGTGGTTTGGAGCAGTACTTC
TRBD1	TRBV29-1	.	TRBJ2-1	CSVARGTGAPSEQFF	TGCAGCGTCGCGAGGGGGACAGGGGCTCCCAGTGAGCAGTTCTTC
.	TRBV7-2	many	TRBJ1-3	CASSSDRNTIYF	TGTGCCAGCAGCTCGGACCGAAACACCATATATTTT
.	TRBV19	few	TRBJ1-3	CASMGSGNTIYF	TGTGCCAGTATGGGGTCTGGAAACACCATATATTTT
.	TRBV28	few	TRBJ2-7	CASSFPLPTGSLSYEQYF	TGTGCCAGCAGTTTTCCCCTCCCCACCGGGAGCCTTTCCTACGAGCAGTACTTC
TRBD2	TRBV20-1	many	TRBJ2-5	CSASLAGVQETQYF	TGCAGTGCTAGCCTGGCGGGAGTTCAAGAGACCCAGTACTTC
.	TRBV28	.	TRBJ1-1	CASSRLGRTEAFF	TGTGCCAGCAGCCGCCTAGGACGGACTGAAGCTTTCTTT
TRBD2	TRBV5-1	many	TRBJ2-1	CASSLLPAGVYNEQFF	TGCGCCAGCAGCTTGTTACCAGCGGGAGTTTACAATGAGCAGTTCTTC
TRBD2	TRBV20-1	.	TRBJ2-1	CSARIWTSGVIYSYNEQFF	TGCAGTGCTAGAATATGGACTAGCGGCGTAATATACTCCTACAATGAGCAGTTCTTC
.	TRBV19	.	TRBJ2-1	CASSIRAGSSYNEQFF	TGTGCCAGTAGTATTCGGGCGGGGAGCTCCTACAATGAGCAGTTCTTC
.	TRBV5-1	.	TRBJ1-1	CASSPGPRGPAEAFF	TGCGCCAGCAGCCCAGGCCCCAGGGGTCCCGCTGAAGCTTTCTTT
.	TRBV5-1	few	TRBJ2-5	CASSLAIEKGRWGETQYF	TGCGCCAGCAGCTTGGCCATTGAAAAGGGCAGGTGGGGCGAGACCCAGTACTTC
.	TRBV7-2	few	TRBJ2-1	CASSSRVTPMNEQFF	TGTGCCAGCAGCTCCAGGGTGACCCCCATGAATGAGCAGTTCTTC
.	TRBV29-1	few	TRBJ2-5	CSAADQETQYF	TGCAGCGCGGCAGACCAAGAGACCCAGTACTTC
TRBD2	TRBV7-2	.	TRBJ2-3	CASSPGLAGGRDTQYF	TGTGCCAGCAGCCCCGGACTAGCGGGGGGCCGGGATACGCAGTATTTT
.	TRBV27	few	TRBJ1-5	CASSKDYSNQPQHF	TGTGCCAGCAGCAAAGACTATAGCAATCAGCCCCAGCATTTT
TRBD2	TRBV7-6	many	TRBJ2-1	CASSLRLAGDEQFF	TGTGCCAGCAGCTTAAGACTAGCGGGAGATGAGCAGTTCTTC
TRBD1	TRBV12-3/TRBV12-4	few	TRBJ1-6	CASIVQGANSPLHF	TGTGCCAGCATTGTACAGGGGGCAAATTCACCCCTCCACTTT
TRBD2	TRBV7-9	few	TRBJ2-1	CASSSDRLARYNEQFF	TGTGCCAGCAGCTCGGATAGACTAGCTAGGTACAATGAGCAGTTCTTC
.	TRBV5-1	.	TRBJ2-7	CASRYYPSYEQYF	TGCGCCAGCAGATACTACCCTTCCTACGAGCAGTACTTC
TRBD1	TRBV27	.	TRBJ2-4	CASRGQGTLAKNIQYF	TGTGCCAGCAGGGGACAGGGGACCCTAGCCAAAAACATTCAGTACTTC
.	TRBV20-1	.	TRBJ2-2	CSAKESGWTGELFF	TGCAGTGCTAAAGAGTCAGGGTGGACCGGGGAGCTGTTTTTT
TRBD1	TRBV6-2/TRBV6-3	.	TRBJ1-2	CASSSPGQVHGYTF	TGTGCCAGCAGTTCTCCGGGACAGGTCCATGGCTACACCTTC
TRBD2	TRBV20-1	once	TRBJ2-7	CSARGPPTSGYEQYF	TGCAGTGCTAGGGGACCCCCGACTAGCGGCTACGAGCAGTACTTC
.	TRBV28	few	TRBJ1-2	CASTLFSGTFNYGYTF	TGTGCCAGCACCCTTTTCTCTGGGACGTTTAACTATGGCTACACCTTC
.	TRBV9	.	TRBJ2-3	CASSVQGLISTDTQYF	TGTGCCAGCAGCGTACAAGGACTGATTAGCACAGATACGCAGTATTTT
.	TRBV7-9	.	TRBJ1-1	CASSRGAENTEAFF	TGTGCCAGCAGCCGGGGGGCAGAAAACACTGAAGCTTTCTTT
TRBD1	TRBV14	few	TRBJ2-1	CASSQLAGGADNEQFF	TGTGCCAGCAGCCAACTCGCAGGGGGCGCAGACAATGAGCAGTTCTTC
.	TRBV5-1	few	TRBJ1-3	CASSLEGGSGNTIYF	TGCGCCAGCAGCTTGGAAGGGGGCTCTGGAAACACCATATATTTT